These T cell receptor beta chains were read from a single sample in a study of control samples from healthy donors and cancer patients. The table came from immunoSEQ multiplex PCR; TCRdb's copy has only in-frame clones and leaves some out. The sample records roughly 63,000 clones, about 92% being singletons. Sequenced sample: PBMCs. The source is a man aged 40-49 years with colorectal cancer. The CDR3 runs from the conserved cysteine through the conserved F or W. D genes are given only for firm matches. Size is omitted from some rows. Given values are once, few, many or a class for expanded clones.

TRBD1	TRBV27	TRBJ1-5	.	TGTGCCAGCAGTTTGTCCGGGACAGGGGGCTTTCAGCCCCAGCATTTT	CASSLSGTGGFQPQHF
.	TRBV15	TRBJ1-5	.	TGTGCCACCAGTGAAGTGGATGGCAATCAGCCCCAGCATTTT	CATSEVDGNQPQHF
.	TRBV27	TRBJ1-5	.	TGTGCCAGCAGTTTAGGAGGGAGAGGCAATCAGCCCCAGCATTTT	CASSLGGRGNQPQHF
.	TRBV6-5	TRBJ2-6	once	TGTGCCAGTGAACTCTCTGGGGCCAACGTCCTGACTTTC	CASELSGANVLTF
.	TRBV5-1	TRBJ2-3	.	TGCGCCAGCACCGCTCTGGACTACACAGATACGCAGTATTTT	CASTALDYTDTQYF
.	TRBV28	TRBJ1-4	.	TGTGCCACCCGGGGAAGGGGGAGGGAAAAACTGTTTTTT	CATRGRGREKLFF
.	TRBV3-1/TRBV3-2	TRBJ1-2	.	TGTGCCAGCAGCCAATCCCGGACACTCTCCTATGGCTACACCTTC	CASSQSRTLSYGYTF
.	TRBV30	TRBJ1-2	.	TGTGCCTGGACTCCCGGGAATCACTATGGCTACACCTTC	CAWTPGNHYGYTF
TRBD2	TRBV7-3	TRBJ2-1	.	TGTGCCAGCAGCTTATCCCCGACTAGCGGGGGGGCCTACAATGAGCAGTTCTTC	CASSLSPTSGGAYNEQFF
TRBD1	TRBV6-5	TRBJ1-1	.	TGTGCCAGCACCGGGACAGGAATCTCTAACACTGAAGCTTTCTTT	CASTGTGISNTEAFF
.	TRBV6-5	TRBJ1-2	few	TGTGCCAGCAGTTATCTTGCGGGGAGGTATGGCTACACCTTC	CASSYLAGRYGYTF
TRBD1	TRBV5-4	TRBJ1-2	.	TGTGCCAGCAGCTTACCGGGACAGGGGGCGCGTGGCTACACCTTC	CASSLPGQGARGYTF
TRBD2	TRBV5-1	TRBJ2-7	.	TGCGCCAGCAGGGAGCGGGGTAGGTCCTACGAGCAGTACTTC	CASRERGRSYEQYF
.	TRBV2	TRBJ2-3	.	TGTGCCAGCAATCTCGGAACAGGCACAGATACGCAGTATTTT	CASNLGTGTDTQYF
TRBD1	TRBV2	TRBJ1-5	once	TGTGCCAGCAGTGGGCCGACAGGGGGCGATCAGCCCCAGCATTTT	CASSGPTGGDQPQHF